Below, 3 T cell receptor beta chains from the same sample are listed, as sequenced in a study of control samples from healthy donors and cancer patients. Assay used: immunoSEQ multiplex PCR; TCRdb lists only in-frame clones, some missing. Of about 26,000 clones listed, 75% to 85% are singletons. The sample was PBMCs. Every receptor here comes from a man aged 55 to 70 with colorectal cancer.

This clone has only a few counts. The rearrangement joins TRBV4-1 to TRBJ1-5; 8 nucleotides match TRBD1. The CDR3 spans 15 residues. The trim removed 0 bases at V and 7 bases at J, leaving 5 bases unmatched. CDR1 is MGHRA and CDR2 is YSYEKL in the germline V gene. CDR3 coding DNA: TGCGCCAGCAGCCAAGATGGGCCAGGGGGCCAGCCCCAGCATTTT. Residues: CASSQDGPGGQPQHF.

The genes are TRBV5-6 and TRBJ2-4; D perhaps matches TRBD2 (5 bases). Germline CDR1 reads SGHDT; CDR2 reads YYEEEE. The CDR3 is 15 amino acids. Trimming cost V 2 bases and J 4 bases, with 13 bases left between them. As DNA, the CDR3 is TGTGCCAGCAGCTTCCGCCGGACTGGGAAAAACATTCAGTACTTC. Amino acids: CASSFRRTGKNIQYF.

The chain is built from TRBV5-1 and TRBJ1-1; 9 bases fit TRBD1. V shed 4 bases and J 8 bases; nucleotides not matched to a gene: 3. Germline lookup yields CDR1 SGHRS and CDR2 YFSETQ. The CDR3 extends over 12 amino acids. The CDR3 bases are TGCGCCAGCAGCCCACAGGGGGCCGAAGCTTTCTTT. It translates to CASSPQGAEAFF.